Listed here are 28 T cell receptor beta chains from one sample, sequenced in a study of blood T cell repertoires in COVID-19. The protocol was immunoSEQ multiplex PCR, while the TCRdb copy is restricted to in-frame clones and leaves out a portion. The table lists about 150,000 clones, 87% of them singletons. The sequencing input was peripheral blood. The receptor set was obtained from a woman in her fifties or sixties with active or convalescent COVID-19.

This sequence joins TRBV12-5 and TRBJ1-5; TRBD1 agrees at 7 bases. V trimming: 5 bases; J trimming: 4 bases; junction bases outside the gene matches: 5. Per germline, CDR1 LGHNT and CDR2 FRNRAP. The CDR3 totals 14 residues. CDR3 DNA sequence: TGTGCTAGTGGTCCCGGACAGGCTAATCAGCCCCAGCATTTT. This sequence encodes CASGPGQANQPQHF.

This chain links TRBV19 with TRBJ2-7; D may be TRBD2 (5 bases). The CDR3 runs to 15 residues. CDR1 and CDR2 (germline): LNHDA, SQIVND (reference sequence). V lost 1 base and J 0 bases, leaving 10 bases between the germline ends. The DNA for the CDR3 is TGTGCCAGTAGTATAGGAGAGGGTCTCTCCTACGAGCAGTACTTC. Amino acid sequence: CASSIGEGLSYEQYF.

This chain connects TRBV5-1 to TRBJ2-2; D possibly corresponds to TRBD1 (6 bases). The germline V gene encodes CDR1 SGHRS and CDR2 YFSETQ. V was clipped by 4 bases and J by 3 bases, with 13 bases between them. There are 15 residues in the CDR3. For the CDR3, the DNA is TGCGCCAGCAGCCGACAGGACGCGGACACCGGGGAGCTGTTTTTT. This translates into CASSRQDADTGELFF.

V and J are TRBV6-1 and TRBJ1-6, with TRBD1 identical over 8 bases. CDR1 is MNHNS and CDR2 is SASEGT in the germline V gene. This CDR3 region has 18 residues. The V and J ends lost 3 bases and 0 bases, in that order; junction bases with no gene match: 7. The CDR3 nucleotides read TGTGCCAGCAGTGATTATAGCACAGGGGGCTCCTATAATTCACCCCTCCACTTT. Protein product: CASSDYSTGGSYNSPLHF.

In nucleotides, the CDR3 is TGTGCCAGCAGCCGACCGGGATCCGGGGAGCTGTTTTTT. This sequence encodes CASSRPGSGELFF. The V and J genes are TRBV6-5 and TRBJ2-2; weak D call: TRBD2 (5 bases). The V gene lost 6 bases and the J gene lost 6 bases, with 11 bases spanning the gap. This CDR3 region has 13 residues. Germline V gene data show CDR1 as MNHEY and CDR2 as SVGAGI.

This rearrangement joins TRBV30 to TRBJ1-5; possibly TRBD1 for D (6 bases). Germline CDR1 is GTSNPN and CDR2 is SVGIG (reference sequence). This CDR3 spans 14 amino acids. V lost 3 bases and J lost 3, with 12 bases in between. The DNA for the CDR3 is TGTGCCTGGAGCAGGGGACACAACAATCAGCCCCAGCATTTT. Its translation: CAWSRGHNNQPQHF.

The V gene is TRBV18, the J gene TRBJ1-2; weak D call: TRBD1 (5 bases). Per the germline V gene, CDR1 is KGHSH and CDR2 is LQKENI. The CDR3 length is 16 residues. The V gene lost 6 bases and the J gene lost 2 bases, with 19 bases spanning the gap. CDR3 in amino acids: CASSDGGTGLNYGYTF. CDR3 nucleotides: TGTGCCAGCTCGGACGGGGGGACGGGTCTCAACTATGGCTACACCTTC.

The chain carries TRBV7-2 and TRBJ1-1; TRBD1 matches 7 bases. CDR3 length: 14 amino acids. Germline values: CDR1 SGHTA, CDR2 FQGNSA. J was trimmed by 1 base and V by 4 bases; bases with no gene match: 3. CDR3 coding DNA: TGTGCCAGCAGCTGGGACAGAGGGAACACTGAAGCTTTCTTT. This codes for CASSWDRGNTEAFF.

This sequence joins TRBV19 and TRBJ2-1, with D possibly being TRBD1 (5 bases). The CDR3 runs 14 residues. V lost 3 bases and J 7 bases, leaving 13 bases between the germline ends. Germline CDR1 reads LNHDA; CDR2 reads SQIVND (reference sequence). The chain's CDR3 is CASSIGQGRNEQFF. DNA of the CDR3: TGTGCCAGTAGTATTGGGCAGGGAAGGAATGAGCAGTTCTTC.

The chain combines TRBV18 with TRBJ1-1; the match to TRBD1 covers 7 bases. Germline CDR1 KGHSH, CDR2 LQKENI. Trimming at V came to 3 bases and at J to 2 bases, leaving 6 bases not matched to a gene. This CDR3 has 15 residues. CDR3 sequence (DNA): TGTGCCAGCTCACCCCGGGAGGGGGCCAACACTGAAGCTTTCTTT. Translating it yields CASSPREGANTEAFF.

This clone has only one observation. The chain employs TRBV18 and TRBJ1-2; the match to TRBD1 covers 7 bases. With 0 bases clipped from V and 6 bases from J, the junction kept 16 bases outside the gene matches. Per germline, CDR1 KGHSH and CDR2 LQKENI. The CDR3 is 18 amino acids. CDR3 protein: CASSPPRRGQQGIDGYTF. In DNA form, the CDR3 reads TGTGCCAGCTCACCACCCCGCCGAGGCCAACAGGGGATCGATGGCTACACCTTC.

The V call is TRBV30, the J call TRBJ2-7; D possibly corresponds to TRBD1 (7 bases). CDR1 and CDR2 (germline): GTSNPN, SVGIG (reference sequence). There are 17 residues in the CDR3. Deletions cut 3 bases from V and 0 bases from J, with 21 bases between. The CDR3 protein is CAWSAGFQGGLSYEQYF. Here the CDR3 DNA reads TGTGCCTGGAGCGCCGGATTCCAGGGGGGACTCTCCTACGAGCAGTACTTC.

The chain employs TRBV11-2 and TRBJ1-4, with D perhaps TRBD1 (5 bases). The CDR3 length is 17 residues. Germline V gives CDR1 SGHAT, CDR2 FQNNGV. Between the trimmed V and J ends, which lost 0 bases and 0 bases, there was a span of 11 bases. DNA for the CDR3: TGTGCCAGCAGCTTAGAACCCGTACAGGCAACTAATGAAAAACTGTTTTTT. Its translation is CASSLEPVQATNEKLFF.

Only one count was recorded for this clone. CDR3 in DNA: TGTGCTAGTGGCCAGGGGAGCAATCAGCCCCAGCATTTT. As protein: CASGQGSNQPQHF. This chain links TRBV12-5 with TRBJ1-5; D is perhaps TRBD1 (6 bases). V was clipped by 6 bases and J by 1 base, with 7 bases between them. This CDR3 is built from 13 residues. CDR1 LGHNT and CDR2 FRNRAP come from the germline V gene. The complete variable domain, with remaining parts taken from reference TRBV12-5 and TRBJ1-5, reads DARVTQTPRHKVTEMGQEVTMRCQPILGHNTVFWYRQTMMQGLELLAYFRNRAPLDDSGMPKDRFSAEMPDATLATLKIQPSEPRDSAVYFCASGQGSNQPQHFGDGTRLSIL.

A few counts support this clone. The chain has TRBV11-2 and TRBJ1-1; 9 bases map to TRBD1. Trimming removed 5 bases from V and 11 bases from J; junction bases left unmatched: 12. The CDR3 is 14 residues long. The germline gives CDR1 SGHAT, CDR2 FQNNGV. Here the CDR3 DNA reads TGTGCCAGCAGCCCAGCCGGGACAGGGTATGGTGCTTTCTTT. It encodes CASSPAGTGYGAFF.

This chain connects TRBV19 to TRBJ2-5, with 8 bases fitting TRBD2. The ends lost 5 bases at V and 0 bases at J; junction bases unmatched: 5. The CDR3 length is 15 residues. CDR1 and CDR2 from the germline V gene are LNHDA and SQIVND (reference sequence). CDR3 region: CASSETSADQETQYF. The CDR3 nucleotides read TGTGCCAGTAGTGAGACTAGCGCCGACCAAGAGACCCAGTACTTC.

This clone was detected only once. CDR3 loop: CAWSVGFDSSGNTIYF. In nucleotides, the CDR3 is TGTGCCTGGAGTGTAGGCTTTGACAGCTCTGGAAACACCATATATTTT. This chain links TRBV30 with TRBJ1-3; tentative D call: TRBD1 (5 bases). The CDR3 has 16 residues. Germline CDR1 GTSNPN, CDR2 SVGIG (reference sequence). The ends were cut back, 0 bases at V and 0 bases at J, with 12 bases in the middle.

The chain has TRBV5-1 and TRBJ2-2; 12 bases align to TRBD1. Per germline, CDR1 SGHRS and CDR2 YFSETQ. The CDR3 contains 17 residues. Unmatched junction bases numbered 11, after V lost 4 bases and J lost 7 bases. The CDR3 DNA sequence: TGCGCCAGCAGCGCGGGGACAGGGGGCAGTTTACTCGGGGAGCTGTTTTTT. Protein: CASSAGTGGSLLGELFF.

The genes are TRBV11-2 and TRBJ2-2, with D possibly TRBD2 on 5 matching bases. The germline gives CDR1 SGHAT, CDR2 FQNNGV. The CDR3 contains 14 residues. V lost 1 base and J 7 bases, leaving 10 bases between the germline ends. Here the CDR3 reads CASSLGLAIGELFF. CDR3 coding DNA: TGTGCCAGCAGCTTAGGGCTAGCTATCGGGGAGCTGTTTTTT.

The chain has TRBV12-5 and TRBJ2-7, with 7 bases lining up with TRBD1. After removal of 5 bases from V and 0 bases from J, the junction contained 22 bases not matched to a gene. Germline lookup yields CDR1 LGHNT and CDR2 FRNRAP. The CDR3 is 20 amino acids. The CDR3 loop reads CASGLGRDKIGTELSYEQYF. CDR3 coding DNA: TGTGCTAGTGGTCTTGGTAGGGATAAGATCGGGACAGAGCTCTCCTACGAGCAGTACTTC. Looking up the rest from reference TRBV12-5 and TRBJ2-7 gives the full variable domain: DARVTQTPRHKVTEMGQEVTMRCQPILGHNTVFWYRQTMMQGLELLAYFRNRAPLDDSGMPKDRFSAEMPDATLATLKIQPSEPRDSAVYFCASGLGRDKIGTELSYEQYFGPGTRLTVT.

The rearrangement links TRBV5-1 to TRBJ2-2; 7 positions match TRBD2. The CDR3 is 16 residues long. V shed 0 bases and J 5 bases; nucleotides not matched to a gene: 7. Germline CDR1 SGHRS, CDR2 YFSETQ. The CDR3 spells CASSLGTSQITGELFF. The CDR3 bases are TGCGCCAGCAGCTTGGGGACTAGTCAGATAACCGGGGAGCTGTTTTTT.

This clone was observed a few times. The chain recombines TRBV7-8 with TRBJ1-5, with D perhaps TRBD1 (5 bases). CDR1 is SGHVS and CDR2 is FQNEAQ in the germline V gene. Trimming took off 6 bases at V and 5 bases at J, with 14 bases between the two ends. The length of the CDR3 is 14 residues. This CDR3 reads CASSFSLRDQPQHF. CDR3 bases: TGTGCCAGCAGTTTCTCCCTCAGGGATCAGCCCCAGCATTTT. The full variable domain, with the rest looked up from reference TRBV7-8 and TRBJ1-5, is GAGVSQSPRYKVAKRGQDVALRCDPISGHVSLFWYQQALGQGPEFLTYFQNEAQLDKSGLPSDRFFAERPEGSVSTLKIQRTQQEDSAVYLCASSFSLRDQPQHFGDGTRLSIL.

CDR3: CASRGQGPTSPQHF. The CDR3 DNA reads as TGTGCCAGCAGGGGACAGGGGCCCACATCGCCCCAGCATTTT. The chain joins TRBV6-5 to TRBJ1-5; 10 bases align to TRBD1. Germline V gives CDR1 MNHEY, CDR2 SVGAGI. The CDR3 sequence is 14 residues long. V lost 6 bases and J lost 9; bases outside the gene matches: 8.

The chain links TRBV10-3 to TRBJ2-6, with a tentative D call TRBD1 (6 bases). This CDR3 spans 14 amino acids. The germline V gene has CDR1 ENHRY and CDR2 SYGVKD. V was pared by 9 bases and J by 2 bases, with 11 bases between. CDR3 protein: CAILQGPGANVLTF. In DNA, the CDR3 is TGTGCCATACTCCAGGGGCCTGGGGCCAACGTCCTGACTTTC.

The V and J genes are TRBV12-1 and TRBJ2-1; TRBD1 reflects the table's D call only, with no check against the DNA. TRBV12-1 is labeled a pseudogene. The CDR3 extends over 15 amino acids. CDR3: CASSAPGQGINEQFF. DNA of the CDR3: TGTGCCAGCAGCGCCCCGGGACAGGGTATCAATGAGCAGTTCTTC.

The chain joins TRBV7-2 to TRBJ2-1, with a weak D call TRBD1 (6 bases). Germline V gives CDR1 SGHTA, CDR2 FQGNSA. The CDR3 extends over 13 amino acids. V was cut by 2 bases and J by 8 bases, with 10 bases left in between. CDR3 bases: TGTGCCAGCAGCTTAAGCAGGGGCGATGAGCAGTTCTTC. Encoded protein: CASSLSRGDEQFF.

The J gene is TRBJ1-6, the V gene TRBV4-3; tentative D call: TRBD1 (6 bases). This CDR3 is built from 15 residues. CDR1 is LGHNA, CDR2 YSLEER, per germline. The V gene lost 4 bases and the J gene lost 10 bases, with 17 bases spanning the gap. The CDR3 loop is CASSRTQGAASPLHF. In DNA, the CDR3 is TGCGCCAGCAGCCGGACACAGGGAGCAGCATCACCCCTCCACTTT.

Here the CDR3 reads CASSLDWDRPSGQYF. The CDR3 region has the DNA TGTGCCAGCAGCTTAGACTGGGACAGGCCGTCCGGGCAGTACTTC. This chain uses TRBV7-2 with TRBJ2-7; 8 nucleotides match TRBD1. The CDR3 covers 15 residues. The ends lost 1 base at V and 9 bases at J; junction bases unmatched: 11. Looked up from germline, CDR1 is SGHTA and CDR2 is FQGNSA.